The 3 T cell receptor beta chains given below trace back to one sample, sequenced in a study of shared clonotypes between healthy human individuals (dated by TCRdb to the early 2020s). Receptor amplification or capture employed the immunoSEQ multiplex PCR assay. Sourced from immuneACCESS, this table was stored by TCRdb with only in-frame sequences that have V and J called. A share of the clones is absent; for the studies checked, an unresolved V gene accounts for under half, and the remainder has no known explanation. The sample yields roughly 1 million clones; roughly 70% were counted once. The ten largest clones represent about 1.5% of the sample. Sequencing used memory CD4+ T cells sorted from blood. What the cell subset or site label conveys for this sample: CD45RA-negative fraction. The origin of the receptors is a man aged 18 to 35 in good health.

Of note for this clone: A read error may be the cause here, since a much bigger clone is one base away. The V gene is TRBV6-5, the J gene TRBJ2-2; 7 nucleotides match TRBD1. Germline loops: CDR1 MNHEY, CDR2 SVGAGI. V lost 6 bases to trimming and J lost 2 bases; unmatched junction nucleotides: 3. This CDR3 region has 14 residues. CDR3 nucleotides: TGTGCCAGCAGACGGGACAGAAACACCGGGGAGCTGTTTTTT. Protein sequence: CASRRDRNTGELFF.

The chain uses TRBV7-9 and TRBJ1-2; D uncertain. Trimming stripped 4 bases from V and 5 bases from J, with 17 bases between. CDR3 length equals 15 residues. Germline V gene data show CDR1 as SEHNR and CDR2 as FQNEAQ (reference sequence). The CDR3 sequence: CASSSLNFAGYGYTF. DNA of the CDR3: TGTGCCAGCAGCTCACTAAATTTCGCCGGTTATGGCTACACCTTC.

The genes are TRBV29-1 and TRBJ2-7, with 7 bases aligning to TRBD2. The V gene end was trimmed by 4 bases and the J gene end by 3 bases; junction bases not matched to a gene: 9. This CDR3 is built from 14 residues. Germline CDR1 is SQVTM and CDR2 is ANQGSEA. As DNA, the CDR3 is TGCAGCGTTGGGGGGGAGGGCCTCAGCTACGAGCAGTACTTC. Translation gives CSVGGEGLSYEQYF.